This TCR beta chain derives from a study of T cell clones after liver transplantation (dated by TCRdb to between 2019 and 2020). Regarding the research as a whole: The samples were obtained from ITN030ST, a randomized trial that attempted immunosuppression withdrawal within 2 years after liver transplantation. Blood samples were collected pre-transplant, then pre-randomization ahead of withdrawal, and finally post-randomization once withdrawal had either been completed or failed. The studied cohort comprised 8 liver transplant recipients, 3 classified as tolerant and 5 as non-tolerant. Tolerance was defined as complete immunosuppression withdrawal for at least one year with no rise in liver enzymes beyond twice the upper limit of normal. Three of the eight recipients were HCV-positive; the others were transplanted for non-autoimmune, non-viral indications. Donor-reactive T cell clones were identified by TCRbeta sequencing following a pre-transplant mixed lymphocyte reaction and were subsequently tracked in post-transplant blood. As an antigen-independent comparator for the donor-reactive sequences, third party-reactive TCRbeta sequences from pre-transplant MLRs were identified as well. Until randomization at 12-24 months post-transplant, subjects were given standard immunosuppression, with no induction therapy. Study-wide conclusions, independent of this receptor: In two subjects, low numbers of available donor cells limited the measurable donor-reactive repertoire. A significant post-transplant decrease in circulating donor-reactive CD4 TCRbeta sequences was observed in most of the 8 subjects, irrespective of tolerance or HCV status. Because of small, heterogeneous patient numbers and non-standardized post-transplant time points, the conclusions were only preliminary. The decline in donor-reactive sequences exceeded the decline in third party-reactive sequences, suggesting partial antigen-specific deletion that was unrelated to withdrawal success. When repertoire turnover was taken into account, detection of donor-reactive sequences was significantly reduced in 7 of 8 subjects for CD4 and in 8 of 8 subjects for CD8. Because allograft tissue specimens were not available, migration of donor-reactive T cells into the graft, rather than deletion, may have occurred.

Concerning this clone: Its specific antigen is unknown. Per-base qualities were not stored, and no clone one base away is much larger.

Frozen genomic DNA underwent high-throughput TCRbeta CDR3 sequencing by immunoSEQ, including PCR amplification, mapping, bias correction and internal controls. From the authors' description of their analysis: Only productive rearrangements were retained, and each unique TCRbeta sequence was defined by its CDR3 nucleotide sequence together with its V and J gene. Donor-reactive sequences required at least 5-fold expansion in CFSE-low cells versus unstimulated pre-transplant cells and at least 0.01% frequency. Minimum frequency thresholds were set for each subject on the basis of the unstimulated sample with the lowest template count, so that a detection power of at least 90% was ensured. Jensen-Shannon divergence between the top 1000 TCRbeta sequences post- versus pre-transplant served as the measure of repertoire turnover. Changes in detection of donor-reactive sequences were assessed with two-sided Fisher's exact tests. The table was pulled from immuneACCESS by TCRdb, which kept in-frame rearrangements only. Such tables lose some clones; where checked, under half of the loss comes from unresolved V genes, and the rest has no known cause. From that table come the V and J calls and clone size; the DNA was used to work out D and trimming. The sample table holds about 45,000 clones, of which more than 70% were seen once. Almost 2.5% of the sample rests with the top ten.

Thawed unstimulated PBMCs were stained for CD3, CD4 and CD8 and FACS-sorted into CD3+CD4+ and CD3+CD8+ populations. Randomization to immunosuppression withdrawal applied to every one of the 8 studied subjects. The Qiagen DNeasy Blood and Tissue Kit was used for genomic DNA isolation. The CDR3, from cysteine to phenylalanine, totals 14 residues. Only the CDR3 region is kept as DNA, spanning 42 bases read in frame from base 1. Trimming leaves V shorter by 8 bases and J shorter by 4 bases, with the junction holding 7 bases beyond the gene matches. CDR1 is given as LNHDA and CDR2 as SQIVND, both from the germline V gene (reference sequence).

In this chain, TRBV19 is recombined with TRBJ2-2, with 7 bases matching TRBD1. The input for sequencing was CD4+ T cells from blood, taken 24 months after liver transplant. This sequence originates from a human patient who received a liver transplant. After transplantation, some T cells may belong to the graft donor instead of the recipient. CDR3 loop: CASADRTLTGELFF. The DNA reads as follows: TGTGCCAGTGCGGACAGGACCCTCACCGGGGAGCTGTTTTTT.